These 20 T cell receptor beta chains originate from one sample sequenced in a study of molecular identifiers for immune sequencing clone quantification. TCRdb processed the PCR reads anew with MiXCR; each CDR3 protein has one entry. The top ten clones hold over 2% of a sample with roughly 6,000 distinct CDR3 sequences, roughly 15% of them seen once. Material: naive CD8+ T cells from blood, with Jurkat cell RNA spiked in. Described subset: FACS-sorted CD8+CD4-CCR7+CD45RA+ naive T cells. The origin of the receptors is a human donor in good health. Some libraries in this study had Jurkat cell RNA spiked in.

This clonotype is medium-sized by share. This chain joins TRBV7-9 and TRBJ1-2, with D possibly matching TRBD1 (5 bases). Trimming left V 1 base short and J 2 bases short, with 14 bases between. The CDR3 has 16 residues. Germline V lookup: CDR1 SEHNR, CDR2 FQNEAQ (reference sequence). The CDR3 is CASSLEGLPRNYGYTF. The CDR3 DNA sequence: TGTGCCAGCAGCTTAGAGGGGCTACCGAGGAACTATGGCTACACCTTC.

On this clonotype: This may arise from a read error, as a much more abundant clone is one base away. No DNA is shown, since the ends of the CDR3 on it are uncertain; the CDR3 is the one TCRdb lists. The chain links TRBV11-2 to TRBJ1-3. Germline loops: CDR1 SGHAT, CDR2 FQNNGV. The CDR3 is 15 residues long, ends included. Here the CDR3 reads CASSPAVGAGNTVYF.

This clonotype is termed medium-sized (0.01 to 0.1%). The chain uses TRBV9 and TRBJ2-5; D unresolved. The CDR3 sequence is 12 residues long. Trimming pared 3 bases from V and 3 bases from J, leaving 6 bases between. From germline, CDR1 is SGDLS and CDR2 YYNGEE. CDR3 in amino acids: CASSGQKETQYF. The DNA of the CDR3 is TGTGCCAGCAGCGGTCAGAAAGAGACCCAGTACTTC.

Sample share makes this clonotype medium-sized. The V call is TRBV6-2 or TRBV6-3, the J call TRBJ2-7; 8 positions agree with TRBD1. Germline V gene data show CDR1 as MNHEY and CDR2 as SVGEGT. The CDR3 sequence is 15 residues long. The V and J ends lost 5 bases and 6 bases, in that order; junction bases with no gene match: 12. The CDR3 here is CASSATGTGSPEQYF. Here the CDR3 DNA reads TGTGCCAGCAGTGCCACCGGGACAGGTTCTCCCGAGCAGTACTTC.

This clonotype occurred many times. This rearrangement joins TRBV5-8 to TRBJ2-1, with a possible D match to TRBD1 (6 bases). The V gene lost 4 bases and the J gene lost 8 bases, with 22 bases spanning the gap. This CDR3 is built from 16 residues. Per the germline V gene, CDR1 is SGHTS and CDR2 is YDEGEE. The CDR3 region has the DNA TGTGCCAGCAGCACGGACAGTCTCTTTATTGCGGATGAGCAGTTCTTC. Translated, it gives CASSTDSLFIADEQFF.

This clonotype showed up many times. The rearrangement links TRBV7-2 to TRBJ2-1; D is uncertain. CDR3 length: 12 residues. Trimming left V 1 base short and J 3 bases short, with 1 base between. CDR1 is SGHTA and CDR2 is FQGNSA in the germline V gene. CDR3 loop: CASSLDYNEQFF. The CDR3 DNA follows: TGTGCCAGCAGCTTAGACTACAATGAGCAGTTCTTC.

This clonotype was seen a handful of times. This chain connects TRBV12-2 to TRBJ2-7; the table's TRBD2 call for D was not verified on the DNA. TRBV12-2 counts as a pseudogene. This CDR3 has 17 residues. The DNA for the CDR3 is TGTGCAAGTCGCATCTCCCCCCCGCGGGGGAGGGCGGACGAGCAGTACTTC. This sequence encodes CASRISPPRGRADEQYF.

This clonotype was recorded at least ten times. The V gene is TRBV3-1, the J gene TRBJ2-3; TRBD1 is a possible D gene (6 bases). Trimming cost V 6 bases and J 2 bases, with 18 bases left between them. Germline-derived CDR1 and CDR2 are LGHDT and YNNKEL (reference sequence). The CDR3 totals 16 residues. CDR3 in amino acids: CASSPEGGRVTDTQYF. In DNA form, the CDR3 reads TGTGCCAGCAGTCCTGAAGGGGGACGCGTCACAGATACGCAGTATTTT.

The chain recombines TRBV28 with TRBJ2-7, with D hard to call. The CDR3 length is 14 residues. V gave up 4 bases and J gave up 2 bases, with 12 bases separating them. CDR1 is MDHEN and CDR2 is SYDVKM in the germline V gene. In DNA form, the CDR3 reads TGTGCCAGCAGTTCCAGACCTACACCCTACGAGCAGTACTTC. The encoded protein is CASSSRPTPYEQYF.

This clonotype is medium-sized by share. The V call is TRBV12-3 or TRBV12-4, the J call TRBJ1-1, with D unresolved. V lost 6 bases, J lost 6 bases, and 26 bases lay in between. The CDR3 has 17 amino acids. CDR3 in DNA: TGTGCCAGCAGCCCCGTGGGTGATCCCTGGATTATCCCTGAAGCTTTCTTT. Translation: CASSPVGDPWIIPEAFF.

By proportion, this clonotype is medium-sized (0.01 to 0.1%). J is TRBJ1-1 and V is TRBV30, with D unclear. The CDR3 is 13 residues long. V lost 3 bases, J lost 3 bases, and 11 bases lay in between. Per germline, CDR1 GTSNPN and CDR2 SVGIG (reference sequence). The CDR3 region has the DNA TGTGCCTGGAGAACGACGGACTACACTGAAGCTTTCTTT. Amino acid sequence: CAWRTTDYTEAFF.

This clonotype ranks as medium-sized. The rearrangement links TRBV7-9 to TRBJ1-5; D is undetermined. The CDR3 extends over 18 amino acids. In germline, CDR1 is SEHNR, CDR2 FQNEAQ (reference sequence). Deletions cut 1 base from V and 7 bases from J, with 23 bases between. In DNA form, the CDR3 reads TGTGCCAGCAGCTTAGGGAGCCAGGTGCCGCCCGCGGTACAGCCCCAGCATTTT. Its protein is CASSLGSQVPPAVQPQHF.

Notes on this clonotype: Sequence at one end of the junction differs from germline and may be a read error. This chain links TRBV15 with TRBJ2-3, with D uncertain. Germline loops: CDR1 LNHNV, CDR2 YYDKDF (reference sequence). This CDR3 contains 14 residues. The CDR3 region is CATSRRISGDTQYF. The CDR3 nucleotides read TGTGCCACCAGCAGAAGGATCTCAGGAGATACGCAGTATTTC.

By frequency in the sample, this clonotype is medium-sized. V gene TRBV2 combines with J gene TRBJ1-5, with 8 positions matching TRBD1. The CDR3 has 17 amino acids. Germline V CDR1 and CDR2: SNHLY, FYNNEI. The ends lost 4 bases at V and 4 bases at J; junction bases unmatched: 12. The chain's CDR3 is CASSGSRTGLLNQPQHF. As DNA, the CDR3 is TGTGCCAGCAGTGGATCGAGGACAGGGCTGCTGAATCAGCCCCAGCATTTT.

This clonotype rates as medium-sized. The CDR3 sequence is CASSMVRGELFF. The DNA of the CDR3 is TGTGCCAGTAGTATGGTGCGCGGGGAGCTGTTTTTT. The chain is built from TRBV19 and TRBJ2-2; no clear D. The length of the CDR3 is 12 residues. V was trimmed by 3 bases and J by 7 bases, leaving 6 bases between them. Germline V gives CDR1 LNHDA, CDR2 SQIVND (reference sequence).

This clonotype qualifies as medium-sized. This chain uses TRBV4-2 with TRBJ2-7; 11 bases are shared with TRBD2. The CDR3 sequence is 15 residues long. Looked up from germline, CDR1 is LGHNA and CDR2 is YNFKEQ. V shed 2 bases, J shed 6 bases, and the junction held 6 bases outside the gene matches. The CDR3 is CASSQLSGGAGEQYF. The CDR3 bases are TGTGCCAGCAGCCAACTTAGCGGGGGGGCGGGCGAGCAGTACTTC.

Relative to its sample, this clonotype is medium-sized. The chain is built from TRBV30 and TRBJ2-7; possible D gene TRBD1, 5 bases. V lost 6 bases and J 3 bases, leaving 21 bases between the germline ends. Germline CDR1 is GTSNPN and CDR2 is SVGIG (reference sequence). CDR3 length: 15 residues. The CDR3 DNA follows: TGTGCCTGTGACCTGGCGTTGACAGCGAGCTACGAGCAGTACTTC. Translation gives CACDLALTASYEQYF.

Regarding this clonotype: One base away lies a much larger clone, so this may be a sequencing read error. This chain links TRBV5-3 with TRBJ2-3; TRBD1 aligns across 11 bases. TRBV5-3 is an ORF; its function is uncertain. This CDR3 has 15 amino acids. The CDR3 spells CASSSWTGGTDTQCF. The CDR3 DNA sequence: TGTGCCAGCAGCTCGTGGACAGGGGGCACAGATACGCAGTGTTTT.

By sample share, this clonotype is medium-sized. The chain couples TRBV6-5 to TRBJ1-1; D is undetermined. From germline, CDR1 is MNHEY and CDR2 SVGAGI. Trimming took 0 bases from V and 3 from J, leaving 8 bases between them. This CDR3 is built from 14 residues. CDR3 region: CASSYSLIDTEAFF. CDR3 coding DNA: TGTGCCAGCAGTTACTCGCTCATCGACACTGAAGCTTTCTTT.

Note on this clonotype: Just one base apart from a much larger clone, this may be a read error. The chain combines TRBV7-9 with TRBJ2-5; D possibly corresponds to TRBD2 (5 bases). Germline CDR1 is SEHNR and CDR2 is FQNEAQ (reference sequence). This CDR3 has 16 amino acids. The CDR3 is CAGSPSGAIGQETQYF. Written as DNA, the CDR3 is TGTGCCGGCAGCCCAAGCGGAGCGATTGGCCAAGAGACCCAGTACTTC.